Below are 10 T cell receptor beta chains sequenced from a single sample in a study of radiotherapy plus CTLA-4 blockade in lung cancer. The assay was immunoSEQ multiplex PCR, and TCRdb's table has in-frame clones only and misses some. Among about 46,000 clones listed, roughly 77% were seen once. Specimen: peripheral blood, collected from a patient treated with radiotherapy plus ipilimumab. Every receptor here comes from a human donor with non-small cell lung cancer who had a complete response to radiotherapy plus ipilimumab.

This clone was recorded a few times. The gene calls are TRBV18 and TRBJ1-1, with D perhaps matching TRBD1 (6 bases). Germline V CDR1 and CDR2: KGHSH, LQKENI. This CDR3 comprises 15 residues. V gave up 2 bases and J gave up 4 bases, with 14 bases separating them. Here the CDR3 reads CASSPNSRGGTEAFF. The DNA of the CDR3 is TGTGCCAGCTCACCAAACAGCCGAGGGGGCACTGAAGCTTTCTTT.

V usage is TRBV6-5 and J usage is TRBJ2-7, with no clear D. V was pared by 3 bases and J by 3 bases, with 9 bases between. CDR1 and CDR2 (germline): MNHEY, SVGAGI. This CDR3 region has 13 residues. CDR3 in amino acids: CASSYGPDYEQYV. CDR3 DNA sequence: TGTGCCAGCAGTTATGGACCGGACTACGAGCAGTACGTC.

This clone was detected only a few times. V gene TRBV14 combines with J gene TRBJ2-5; D gene ambiguous. Trimming removed 1 base at V and 4 bases at J, with 10 bases between. The germline gives CDR1 SGHDN, CDR2 FVKESK. CDR3 length: 14 residues. The CDR3 bases are TGTGCCAGCAGCCAAGGTGCCTTGCGAGAGACCCAGTACTTC. It yields the protein CASSQGALRETQYF.

The chain links TRBV2 to TRBJ1-1; D gene ambiguous. V was clipped by 6 bases and J by 0 bases, with 8 bases between them. CDR1 and CDR2 from the germline V gene are SNHLY and FYNNEI. The CDR3 sequence is 13 residues long. The chain's CDR3 is CASSRTLNTEAFF. CDR3 DNA: TGTGCCAGCAGCCGGACTTTGAACACTGAAGCTTTCTTT. The full variable domain, rest sourced from reference TRBV2 and TRBJ1-1, is EPEVTQTPSHQVTQMGQEVILRCVPISNHLYFYWYRQILGQKVEFLVSFYNNEISEKSEIFDDQFSVERPDGSNFTLKIRSTKLEDSAMYFCASSRTLNTEAFFGQGTRLTVV.

This clone has a handful of counts. The rearrangement joins TRBV5-6 to TRBJ2-1; TRBD2 matches at 10 bases. V dropped 0 bases and J dropped 4; count of bases not matched to a gene: 7. The germline CDR1 and CDR2 sequences are SGHDT and YYEEEE. There are 17 residues in the CDR3. CDR3 region: CASSLEVGTSVYNEQFF. The DNA of the CDR3 is TGTGCCAGCAGCTTGGAAGTAGGGACTAGCGTGTACAATGAGCAGTTCTTC.

This chain links TRBV27 with TRBJ2-1; TRBD1 aligns across 8 bases. Germline V gene data show CDR1 as MNHEY and CDR2 as SMNVEV (reference sequence). The CDR3 has 14 residues. The V gene end was trimmed by 5 bases and the J gene end by 5 bases; junction bases not matched to a gene: 5. The CDR3 spells CASSPGTGNNEQFF. CDR3 nucleotides: TGTGCCAGCAGTCCTGGGACAGGTAACAATGAGCAGTTCTTC.

This chain joins TRBV11-2 and TRBJ1-3, with unresolved D. The V gene's germline CDR1 is SGHAT and CDR2 FQNNGV. Between the trimmed V and J ends, which lost 3 bases and 0 bases, there was a span of 12 bases. CDR3 length: 16 residues. The CDR3 nucleotides are TGTGCCAGCAGCTTGTCGAGGCGATACTCTGGAAACACCATATATTTT. This sequence encodes CASSLSRRYSGNTIYF.

In this sample, this clone turned up once. The chain has TRBV6-5 and TRBJ1-2; 9 bases agree with TRBD1. CDR3 length equals 15 residues. The germline V gene encodes CDR1 MNHEY and CDR2 SVGAGI. The ends lost 6 bases at V and 8 bases at J; junction bases unmatched: 13. Here the CDR3 DNA reads TGTGCCAGCAGGAGTGAGACAGGGGGAAGTTACGGCTACACCTTC. Its protein is CASRSETGGSYGYTF.

The chain has TRBV21-1 and TRBJ2-3; the listed D gene, TRBD2, was not tested against the DNA. TRBV21-1 counts as a pseudogene. This CDR3 region has 10 residues. CDR3 loop: CASSSPSQYF. For the CDR3, the DNA is TGTGCCAGCAGCTCCCCGTCGCAGTATTTT.

The chain joins TRBV5-4 to TRBJ2-2; TRBD2 aligns across 10 bases. CDR1 is SGHNT, CDR2 YYREEE, per germline (reference sequence). CDR3 length: 17 amino acids. The V segment lost 2 bases and the J segment 4 bases; nucleotides outside the gene matches: 8. The CDR3 bases are TGTGCCAGCAGCTTAGGTCCTAGCGGGAGACGCACCGGGGAGCTGTTTTTT. Translated, it gives CASSLGPSGRRTGELFF.